One and the same sample provided the 3 T cell receptor beta chains below, sequenced in a study of response to subunit inactivated influenza vaccine. Via MiXCR, TCRdb re-called the RT-PCR reads, giving one row per CDR3 protein. The sample consists of more than 200,000 distinct CDR3 sequences, 10% to 15% of them appearing once. Sequenced material: non-naive T cells sorted from PBMCs, taken approximately 15 days before vaccination. All receptors derive from a man between 45 and 60 years old who received an inactivated influenza vaccine.

This clonotype has more than one count but fewer than ten. The chain joins TRBV11-1 to TRBJ2-3; TRBD2 agrees at 8 bases. The CDR3 is 18 amino acids. CDR1 is SGHAT, CDR2 FQDESV, per germline (reference sequence). After removal of 0 bases from V and 0 bases from J, the junction contained 8 bases not matched to a gene. The CDR3 spells CASSLAETSAPSTDTQYF. The CDR3, as DNA: TGTGCCAGCAGCTTAGCGGAGACTAGCGCTCCCAGCACAGATACGCAGTATTTT.

CDR3 amino acids: CASRGGTYYSTDTQYF. CDR3 in DNA: TGTGCCAGCAGGGGGGGGACATACTATAGCACAGATACGCAGTATTTT. This chain links TRBV6-2 or TRBV6-3 with TRBJ2-3; D possibly corresponds to TRBD2 (7 bases). The CDR3 is 16 residues long. Trimming left V 6 bases short and J 0 bases short, with 16 bases between. CDR1 MNHEY and CDR2 SVGEGT come from the germline V gene.

V gene TRBV7-2 combines with J gene TRBJ2-1, with 9 bases identical to TRBD2. The CDR3 runs to 15 residues. Germline CDR1 reads SGHTA; CDR2 reads FQGNSA. V lost 7 bases to trimming and J lost 7 bases; unmatched junction nucleotides: 11. CDR3 nucleotide sequence: TGTGCCAGCACCTTTGGGGCTAGCGGGATAAATGAGCAGTTCTTC. This encodes CASTFGASGINEQFF. Looking up the rest from reference TRBV7-2 and TRBJ2-1 gives the full variable domain: GAGVSQSPSNKVTEKGKDVELRCDPISGHTALYWYRQSLGQGLEFLIYFQGNSAPDKSGLPSDRFSAERTGGSVSTLTIQRTQQEDSAVYLCASTFGASGINEQFFGPGTRLTVL.